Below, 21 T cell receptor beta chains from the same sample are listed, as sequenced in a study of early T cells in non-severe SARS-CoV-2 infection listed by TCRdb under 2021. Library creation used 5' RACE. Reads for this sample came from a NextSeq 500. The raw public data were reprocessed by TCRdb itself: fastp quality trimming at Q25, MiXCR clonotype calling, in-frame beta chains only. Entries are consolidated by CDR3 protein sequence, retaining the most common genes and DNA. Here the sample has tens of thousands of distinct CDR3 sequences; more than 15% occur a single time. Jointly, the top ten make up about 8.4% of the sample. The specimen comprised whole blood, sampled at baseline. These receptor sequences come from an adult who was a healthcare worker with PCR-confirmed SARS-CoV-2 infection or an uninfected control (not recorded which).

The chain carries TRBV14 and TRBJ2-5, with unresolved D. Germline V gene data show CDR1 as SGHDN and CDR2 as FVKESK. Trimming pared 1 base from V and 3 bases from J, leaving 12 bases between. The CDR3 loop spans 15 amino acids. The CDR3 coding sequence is TGTGCCAGCAGCCAAGCCCGGGCAGCCAAAGAGACCCAGTACTTC. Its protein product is CASSQARAAKETQYF.

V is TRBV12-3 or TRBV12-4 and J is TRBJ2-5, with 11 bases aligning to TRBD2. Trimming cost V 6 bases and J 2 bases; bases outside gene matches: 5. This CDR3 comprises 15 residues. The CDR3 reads CASRPTSGGQETQYF. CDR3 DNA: TGTGCCAGCAGACCAACTAGCGGGGGACAAGAGACCCAGTACTTC.

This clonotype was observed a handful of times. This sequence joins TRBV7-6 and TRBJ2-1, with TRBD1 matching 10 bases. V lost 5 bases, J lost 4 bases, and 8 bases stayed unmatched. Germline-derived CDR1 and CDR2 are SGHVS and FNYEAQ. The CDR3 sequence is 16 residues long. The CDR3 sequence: CASSPTGGVGYNEQFF. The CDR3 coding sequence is TGTGCCAGCAGCCCGACAGGGGGCGTAGGGTACAATGAGCAGTTCTTC.

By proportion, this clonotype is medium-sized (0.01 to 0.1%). As DNA, the CDR3 is TGTGCCAGCGCCCTCGACGCTACCCGTACCTACGAGCAGTACTTC. Protein product: CASALDATRTYEQYF. V and J are TRBV7-2 and TRBJ2-7; D gene unclear. Trimming removed 8 bases from V and 2 bases from J, with 19 bases in between. CDR1 is SGHTA and CDR2 is FQGNSA in the germline V gene. The CDR3 length is 15 residues.

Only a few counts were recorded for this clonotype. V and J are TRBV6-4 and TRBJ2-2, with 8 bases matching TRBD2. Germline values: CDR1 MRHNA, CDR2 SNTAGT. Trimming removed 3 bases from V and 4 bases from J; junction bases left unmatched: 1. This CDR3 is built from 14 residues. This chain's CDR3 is CASSESGSTGELFF. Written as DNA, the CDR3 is TGTGCCAGCAGTGAAAGCGGGAGCACCGGGGAGCTGTTTTTT.

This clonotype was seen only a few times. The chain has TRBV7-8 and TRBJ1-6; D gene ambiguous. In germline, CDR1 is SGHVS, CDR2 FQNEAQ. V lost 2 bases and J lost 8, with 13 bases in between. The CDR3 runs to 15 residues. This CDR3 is CASSLSGVLDSPLHF. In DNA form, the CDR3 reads TGTGCCAGCAGCTTAAGTGGGGTTTTGGATTCACCCCTCCACTTT.

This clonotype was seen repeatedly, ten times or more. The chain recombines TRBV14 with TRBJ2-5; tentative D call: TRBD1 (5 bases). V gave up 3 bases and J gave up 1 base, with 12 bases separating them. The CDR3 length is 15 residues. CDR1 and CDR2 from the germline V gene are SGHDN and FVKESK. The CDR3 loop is CASSQTTDFQETQYF. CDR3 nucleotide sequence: TGTGCCAGCAGCCAGACGACAGATTTCCAAGAGACCCAGTACTTC.

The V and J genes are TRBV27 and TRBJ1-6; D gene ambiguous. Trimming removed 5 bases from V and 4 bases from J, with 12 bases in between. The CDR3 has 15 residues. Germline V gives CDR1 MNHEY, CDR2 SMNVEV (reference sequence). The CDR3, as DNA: TGTGCCAGCAGTACACCGACGGGTTATAATTCACCCCTCCACTTT. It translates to CASSTPTGYNSPLHF.

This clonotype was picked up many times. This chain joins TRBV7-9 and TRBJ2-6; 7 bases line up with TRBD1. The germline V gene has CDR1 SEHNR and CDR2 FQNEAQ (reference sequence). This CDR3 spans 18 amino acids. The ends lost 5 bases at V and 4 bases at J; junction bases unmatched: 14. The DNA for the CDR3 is TGTGCCAGCAGCCGTACCGGGACAGACTTCTCGGGGGCCAACGTCCTGACTTTC. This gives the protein CASSRTGTDFSGANVLTF.

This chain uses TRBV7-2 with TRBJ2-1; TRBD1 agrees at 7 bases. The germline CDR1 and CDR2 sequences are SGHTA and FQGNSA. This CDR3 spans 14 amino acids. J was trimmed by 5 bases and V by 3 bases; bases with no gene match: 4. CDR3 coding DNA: TGTGCCAGCAGCTTTATGGACAGGAACAATGAGCAGTTCTTC. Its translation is CASSFMDRNNEQFF.

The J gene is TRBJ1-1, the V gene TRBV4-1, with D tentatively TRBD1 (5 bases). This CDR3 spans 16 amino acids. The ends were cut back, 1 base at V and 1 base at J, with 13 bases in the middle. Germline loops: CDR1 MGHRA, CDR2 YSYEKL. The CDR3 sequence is CASSQAIVQGNTEAFF. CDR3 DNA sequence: TGCGCCAGCAGCCAAGCAATCGTTCAGGGGAACACTGAAGCTTTCTTT.

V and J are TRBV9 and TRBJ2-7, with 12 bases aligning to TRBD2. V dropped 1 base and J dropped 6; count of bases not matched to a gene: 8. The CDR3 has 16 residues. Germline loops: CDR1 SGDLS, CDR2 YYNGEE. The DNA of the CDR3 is TGTGCCAGCAGCGTACTAGCGGGAGGGACCTCTAGCGAGCAGTACTTC. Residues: CASSVLAGGTSSEQYF.

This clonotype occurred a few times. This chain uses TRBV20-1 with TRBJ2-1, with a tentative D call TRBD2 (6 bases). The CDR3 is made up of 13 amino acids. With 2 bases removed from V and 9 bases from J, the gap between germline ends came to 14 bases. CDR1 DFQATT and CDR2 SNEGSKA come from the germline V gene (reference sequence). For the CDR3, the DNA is TGCAGTGCTAGACCGGGAGAAGCTTTTGAGCAGTTCTTC. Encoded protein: CSARPGEAFEQFF.

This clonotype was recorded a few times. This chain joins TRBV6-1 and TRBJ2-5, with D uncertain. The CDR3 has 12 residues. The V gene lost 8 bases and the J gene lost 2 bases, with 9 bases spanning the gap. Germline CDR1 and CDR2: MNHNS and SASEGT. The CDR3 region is CASGLGQETQYF. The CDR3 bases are TGTGCCAGCGGGCTAGGACAAGAGACCCAGTACTTC.

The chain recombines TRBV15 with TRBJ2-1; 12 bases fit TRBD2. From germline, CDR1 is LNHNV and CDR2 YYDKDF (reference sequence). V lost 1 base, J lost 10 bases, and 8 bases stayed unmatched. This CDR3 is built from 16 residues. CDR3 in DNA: TGTGCCACCAGCAGAGGAGGACTAGCGGGATGGCGGGAGCAGTTCTTC. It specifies CATSRGGLAGWREQFF. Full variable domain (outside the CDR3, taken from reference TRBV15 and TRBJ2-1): DAMVIQNPRYQVTQFGKPVTLSCSQTLNHNVMYWYQQKSSQAPKLLFHYYDKDFNNEADTPDNFQSRRPNTSFCFLDIRSPGLGDTAMYLCATSRGGLAGWREQFFGPGTRLTVL.

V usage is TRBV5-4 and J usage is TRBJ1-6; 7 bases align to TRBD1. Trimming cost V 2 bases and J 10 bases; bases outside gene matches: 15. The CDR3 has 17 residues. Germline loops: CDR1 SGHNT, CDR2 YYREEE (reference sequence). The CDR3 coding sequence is TGTGCCAGCAGCTTACCCCCCCGACAGGGTTCGGAATCACCCCTCCACTTT. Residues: CASSLPPRQGSESPLHF.

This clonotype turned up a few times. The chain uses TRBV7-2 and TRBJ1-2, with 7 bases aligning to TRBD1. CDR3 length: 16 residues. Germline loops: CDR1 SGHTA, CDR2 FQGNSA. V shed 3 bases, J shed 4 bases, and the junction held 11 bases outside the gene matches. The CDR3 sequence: CASSLTPGTAIYGYTF. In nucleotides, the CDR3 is TGTGCCAGCAGCTTGACCCCCGGGACAGCGATCTATGGCTACACCTTC.

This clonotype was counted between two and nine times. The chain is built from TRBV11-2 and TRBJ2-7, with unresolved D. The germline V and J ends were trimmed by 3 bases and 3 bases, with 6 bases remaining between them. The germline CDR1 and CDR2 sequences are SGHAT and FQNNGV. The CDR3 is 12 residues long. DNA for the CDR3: TGTGCCAGCAGCTTGTACCTCTACGAGCAGTACTTC. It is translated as CASSLYLYEQYF.

Here the CDR3 reads CSAGEKNIQYF. As DNA, the CDR3 is TGCAGTGCCGGGGAGAAAAACATTCAGTACTTC. The chain recombines TRBV20-1 with TRBJ2-4; TRBD2 might be the D (5 bases). The V and J ends lost 6 bases and 4 bases respectively, with 7 bases between them. The CDR3 runs to 11 residues. Germline loops: CDR1 DFQATT, CDR2 SNEGSKA (reference sequence).

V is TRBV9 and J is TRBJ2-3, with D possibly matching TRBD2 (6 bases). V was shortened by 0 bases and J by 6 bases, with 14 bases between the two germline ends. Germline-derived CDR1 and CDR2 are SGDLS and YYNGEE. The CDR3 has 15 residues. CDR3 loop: CASSVVGLPTDTQYF. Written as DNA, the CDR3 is TGTGCCAGCAGCGTAGTTGGACTACCGACGGATACGCAGTATTTT. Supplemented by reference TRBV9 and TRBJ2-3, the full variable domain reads DSGVTQTPKHLITATGQRVTLRCSPRSGDLSVYWYQQSLDQGLQFLIQYYNGEERAKGNILERFSAQQFPDLHSELNLSSLELGDSALYFCASSVVGLPTDTQYFGPGTRLTVL.

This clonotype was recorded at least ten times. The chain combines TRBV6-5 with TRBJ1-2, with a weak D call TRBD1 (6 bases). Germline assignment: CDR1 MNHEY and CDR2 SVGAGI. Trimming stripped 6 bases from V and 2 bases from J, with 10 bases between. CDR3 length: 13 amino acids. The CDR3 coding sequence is TGTGCCAGCAGCCAGGGGTCCAACTATGGCTACACCTTC. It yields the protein CASSQGSNYGYTF.